The present entry profiles one T cell receptor beta chain with its context. Its antigen is not known. This entry is derived from a study of cytomegalovirus exposure and HLA in healthy donors. Regarding the study as a whole: In a later analysis, TCR beta V- and J-gene trimming showed a link to a missense DCLRE1C variant. Several of the most significant clusters appeared, in a later analysis, to be linked to common viral pathogens. Specificity for CMV antigens was confirmed in vitro for a few of the CMV-associated chains.

The primer mix had 60 Vbeta and 13 Jbeta primers. Under the authors' procedure: Roughly 76 million unique TCR beta chains, some 9.9 million of them shared, were counted by a later analysis. Some clones are missing from TCRdb's copy, which holds only in-frame ones; the method was immunoSEQ multiplex PCR. V, J and clone size are those of that table, while D and trimming were read from the DNA. This sample yields about 180,000 clones, of which over 70% are seen a single time; roughly 3% belongs to the top ten. The ends were cut back, 2 bases at V and 3 bases at J, with 20 bases in the middle. The CDR3 is 17 residues long. The V gene's germline CDR1 is SEHNR and CDR2 FQNEAQ (reference sequence).

The TCR comes from a male donor in good health and CMV-seronegative. The source material was PBMCs. The chain links TRBV7-9 to TRBJ2-7, with D possibly being TRBD2 (6 bases). The CDR3 is CASSLQSGLSRGYEQYF. The CDR3 nucleotides read TGTGCCAGCAGCTTACAGTCGGGACTGTCTCGGGGCTACGAGCAGTACTTC.